These 8 T cell receptor beta chains originate from one sample sequenced in a study of OX40 agonist ivuxolimab in advanced cancers. Preparation of the library involved the immunoSEQ multiplex PCR assay. The source is immuneACCESS, and TCRdb retained only in-frame sequences with V and J called. Part of the clones is not carried over; for the studies checked, unresolved V genes explain less than half of this, and the remainder is unexplained. The sample table holds roughly 20,000 clones, of which 80% to 90% were seen once. The ten most abundant clones make up about an eighth of the sample. Sequences were derived from CD4+ or CD8+ T cells sorted from blood, sampled in a trial of the OX40 agonist ivuxolimab. These receptors all stem from an adult with an advanced solid tumor such as melanoma, head and neck, liver or kidney cancer.

Judged by abundance, this clone is medium-sized. The chain uses TRBV28 and TRBJ2-7; unclear D gene. CDR3 length equals 14 residues. Trimming took off 5 bases at V and 0 bases at J, with 11 bases between the two ends. The germline V gene encodes CDR1 MDHEN and CDR2 SYDVKM. The CDR3 region has the DNA TGTGCCAGCAGTGACGTCCCCCCCTCCTACGAGCAGTACTTC. This codes for CASSDVPPSYEQYF.

In this sample, this clone turned up a few times. CDR3: CASSLTHYEQYF. The CDR3 nucleotides read TGTGCCAGCAGCCTGACCCATTACGAGCAGTACTTC. V usage is TRBV5-8 and J usage is TRBJ2-7, with D uncertain. With 4 bases removed from V and 4 bases from J, the gap between germline ends came to 9 bases. This CDR3 has 12 amino acids. CDR1 is SGHTS and CDR2 is YDEGEE in the germline V gene.

Comment on this clone: Distinct nucleotide sequences in the sample also encode this CDR3. J is TRBJ2-7 and V is TRBV30, with 9 bases aligning to TRBD1. The CDR3 length is 13 residues. Trimming removed 4 bases from V and 3 bases from J; junction bases left unmatched: 4. Germline CDR1 and CDR2: GTSNPN and SVGIG (reference sequence). The CDR3 loop is CAWNQGQGYEQYF. In DNA form, the CDR3 reads TGTGCCTGGAACCAGGGACAGGGCTACGAGCAGTACTTC. The whole variable domain, remainder taken from reference TRBV30 and TRBJ2-7, is SQTIHQWPATLVQPVGSPLSLECTVEGTSNPNLYWYRQAAGRGLQLLFYSVGIGQISSEVPQNLSASRPQDRQFILSSKKLLLSDSGFYLCAWNQGQGYEQYFGPGTRLTVT.

This chain uses TRBV27 with TRBJ2-1, with 11 bases identical to TRBD2. Trimming removed 3 bases from V and 9 bases from J; junction bases left unmatched: 7. The CDR3 runs 15 residues. The germline gives CDR1 MNHEY, CDR2 SMNVEV (reference sequence). CDR3 residues: CASSFYSGRAGEQFF. In DNA form, the CDR3 reads TGTGCCAGCAGTTTCTATAGCGGGAGGGCCGGTGAGCAGTTCTTC.

This chain links TRBV9 with TRBJ2-2; possibly TRBD1 or TRBD2 for D (5 bases each). This CDR3 region has 14 residues. Trimming took 0 bases from V and 4 from J, leaving 7 bases between them. Germline assignment: CDR1 SGDLS and CDR2 YYNGEE. The chain's CDR3 is CASSVGGSTGELFF. The DNA for the CDR3 is TGTGCCAGCAGCGTAGGGGGGAGCACCGGGGAGCTGTTTTTT. The whole variable domain, remainder taken from reference TRBV9 and TRBJ2-2, is DSGVTQTPKHLITATGQRVTLRCSPRSGDLSVYWYQQSLDQGLQFLIQYYNGEERAKGNILERFSAQQFPDLHSELNLSSLELGDSALYFCASSVGGSTGELFFGEGSRLTVL.

The rearrangement joins TRBV27 to TRBJ2-3; D gene unclear. This CDR3 is 16 amino acids long. Germline V lookup: CDR1 MNHEY, CDR2 SMNVEV (reference sequence). V was shortened by 5 bases and J by 0 bases, with 15 bases between the two germline ends. CDR3 sequence: CASSTDPPPSTDTQYF. CDR3 nucleotide sequence: TGTGCCAGCAGTACGGACCCCCCCCCAAGCACAGATACGCAGTATTTT.

The rearrangement uses TRBV4-3 and TRBJ2-7, with 8 nucleotides matching TRBD1. Germline CDR1 is LGHNA and CDR2 is YSLEER. The CDR3 consists of 16 residues. Losses at the gene ends were 1 base for V and 2 bases for J; bases not matched to a gene: 7. The CDR3: CASSQAFRQGTYEQYF. The CDR3 nucleotides are TGCGCCAGCAGCCAAGCCTTTCGACAGGGGACCTACGAGCAGTACTTC.

This clone has just a few counts. The rearrangement joins TRBV30 to TRBJ2-3, with D uncertain. The V gene lost 2 bases and the J gene lost 2 bases, with 8 bases spanning the gap. The CDR3 is made up of 13 amino acids. Germline V gives CDR1 GTSNPN, CDR2 SVGIG (reference sequence). The CDR3 protein is CAWSRAATDTQYF. CDR3 sequence (DNA): TGTGCCTGGAGTCGGGCTGCCACAGATACGCAGTATTTT.